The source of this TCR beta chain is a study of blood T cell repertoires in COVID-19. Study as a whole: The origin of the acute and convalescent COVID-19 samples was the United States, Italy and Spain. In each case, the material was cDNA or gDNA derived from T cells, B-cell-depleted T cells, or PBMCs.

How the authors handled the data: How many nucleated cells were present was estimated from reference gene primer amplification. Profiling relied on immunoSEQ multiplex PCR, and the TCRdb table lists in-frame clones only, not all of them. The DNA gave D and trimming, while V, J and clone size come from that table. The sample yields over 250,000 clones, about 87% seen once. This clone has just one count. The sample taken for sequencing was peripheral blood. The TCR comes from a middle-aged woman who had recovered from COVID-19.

The CDR3 spells CASSFGLAFPLNTGELFF. The CDR3 bases are TGCGCCAGCAGCTTCGGACTAGCGTTCCCGTTGAACACCGGGGAGCTGTTTTTT. The chain has TRBV5-1 and TRBJ2-2; 9 bases map to TRBD2. The CDR3 is 18 amino acids. V lost 2 bases and J lost 1; bases outside the gene matches: 9. Germline assignment: CDR1 SGHRS and CDR2 YFSETQ.